The source of this T cell receptor (beta chain) is a study of T cells in Graves' hyperthyroidism and ophthalmopathy. Authors of the study amplified TCR beta CDR3 regions from RNA transcripts. A first-round RT-PCR of the TCR CDR3 used the HTBI primer set. MiXCR, applied by TCRdb to the multiplex PCR reads, yields one record per CDR3 protein. Of about 500,000 distinct CDR3 sequences in the sample, about 45% are singletons; the top ten hold 35% to 50%. The study excluded patients with uncontrolled infection, other autoimmune disease, pregnancy or lactation. Orbital computed tomography and thyroid ultrasound, together with serum TRAb and thyroxine and clinical symptoms, were used for diagnoses. CDR1 and CDR2 (germline): SQVTM, ANQGSEA. Trimming removed 3 bases at V and 4 bases at J, with 0 bases between. The CDR3 has 9 amino acids. Study outcomes and limitations: Most thyroid clonotypes expanded above 0.001 were also detected in blood. Stable hyperthyroidism and ophthalmopathy were separated using 13 V-J signatures.

The sample holds many counts of this clonotype. Its antigen is as yet unknown. This clonotype originated in an adult woman with Graves' disease, either hyperthyroidism or ophthalmopathy (not recorded which). Sample: peripheral blood or thyroid tissue (not recorded which). The chain links TRBV29-1 to TRBJ1-1; D gene ambiguous. The CDR3 is CSVDTEAFF. CDR3 bases: TGCAGCGTTGACACTGAAGCTTTCTTT.